The 23 T cell receptor beta chains reported below all come from one sample, sequenced in a study of cytomegalovirus exposure and HLA in healthy donors. Here immunoSEQ multiplex PCR was the method, and the copy in TCRdb shows in-frame clones only, minus some. The sample holds roughly 310,000 clones, 88% seen once. Sequenced material: PBMCs. The source of these receptors is a man aged 30 to 45 in good health and CMV-seronegative.

This chain joins TRBV4-3 and TRBJ2-1; perhaps TRBD2 as D (6 bases). Germline CDR1 and CDR2: LGHNA and YSLEER. The CDR3 is 17 amino acids. V lost 0 bases, J lost 0 bases, and 12 bases lay in between. The CDR3 here is CASSQDYGGTSYNEQFF. CDR3 in DNA: TGCGCCAGCAGCCAAGACTACGGAGGGACCTCCTACAATGAGCAGTTCTTC.

The chain uses TRBV18 and TRBJ2-2; 7 positions agree with TRBD1. Germline V gene lookup returns CDR1 KGHSH and CDR2 LQKENI. The CDR3 has 15 residues. J was trimmed by 6 bases and V by 3 bases; bases with no gene match: 7. The CDR3 DNA is TGTGCCAGCTCACCTATGACAGGGTTGGCCGGGGAGCTGTTTTTT. The encoded protein is CASSPMTGLAGELFF.

The V call is TRBV5-4, the J call TRBJ2-5; 9 nucleotides line up with TRBD1. Germline-derived CDR1 and CDR2 are SGHNT and YYREEE (reference sequence). The V segment lost 4 bases and the J segment 7 bases; nucleotides outside the gene matches: 14. CDR3 length equals 16 residues. The CDR3 loop is CASSPKQGAGGGTQYF. CDR3 sequence (DNA): TGTGCCAGCAGCCCTAAACAGGGGGCCGGCGGGGGGACCCAGTACTTC.

For this clone: Within the sample, other DNA sequences also encode this same CDR3. J is TRBJ1-2 and V is TRBV6-5, with a weak D call TRBD1 (5 bases). CDR3 length: 12 amino acids. V was pared by 2 bases and J by 5 bases, with 6 bases between. Germline values: CDR1 MNHEY, CDR2 SVGAGI. CDR3 sequence (DNA): TGTGCCAGCAGTTACAGGGGATATGGCTACACCTTC. This sequence encodes CASSYRGYGYTF.

V usage is TRBV6-5 and J usage is TRBJ1-3; a weak D match, TRBD1 (6 bases). The length of the CDR3 is 14 residues. From germline, CDR1 is MNHEY and CDR2 SVGAGI. Trimming shortened V by 0 bases and J by 4 bases, and 7 bases separated the two germline ends. The DNA for the CDR3 is TGTGCCAGCAGTTACTCTGGGACAGGAAACACCATATATTTT. Its protein is CASSYSGTGNTIYF.

The chain employs TRBV19 and TRBJ1-1; TRBD1 aligns across 7 bases. The CDR3 spans 12 residues. In germline, CDR1 is LNHDA, CDR2 SQIVND (reference sequence). V lost 10 bases, J lost 2 bases, and 4 bases stayed unmatched. As DNA, the CDR3 is TGTGCCACCAGGGGGGAAAACACTGAAGCTTTCTTT. Its protein is CATRGENTEAFF.

The gene calls are TRBV27 and TRBJ2-3; D not certain. This CDR3 has 12 residues. The ends were cut back, 8 bases at V and 2 bases at J, with 8 bases in the middle. Per the germline V gene, CDR1 is MNHEY and CDR2 is SMNVEV (reference sequence). Written as DNA, the CDR3 is TGTGCCAGCTCGAGATACACAGATACGCAGTATTTT. This gives the protein CASSRYTDTQYF.

The CDR3 DNA reads TGTGCCAGCAGCTCAAGAGACAGGGCTACTGAAGCTTTCTTT. Its protein is CASSSRDRATEAFF. The chain has TRBV7-2 and TRBJ1-1; TRBD1 matches at 7 bases. This CDR3 has 14 amino acids. Per germline, CDR1 SGHTA and CDR2 FQGNSA. Trimming cost V 4 bases and J 5 bases; bases outside gene matches: 7. The whole variable domain, remainder taken from reference TRBV7-2 and TRBJ1-1, is GAGVSQSPSNKVTEKGKDVELRCDPISGHTALYWYRQSLGQGLEFLIYFQGNSAPDKSGLPSDRFSAERTGGSVSTLTIQRTQQEDSAVYLCASSSRDRATEAFFGQGTRLTVV.

This clone showed up many times. The chain combines TRBV2 with TRBJ1-5; the match to TRBD1 covers 9 bases. The germline V gene has CDR1 SNHLY and CDR2 FYNNEI. The J segment lost 5 bases and the V segment lost 4 bases, leaving 3 bases of the junction unmatched. The CDR3 length is 14 residues. In DNA form, the CDR3 reads TGTGCCAGCAGTGTTGGACAGGGGTATCAGCCCCAGCATTTT. It yields the protein CASSVGQGYQPQHF.

This rearrangement joins TRBV11-3 to TRBJ2-1, with 10 bases matching TRBD2. The trim removed 1 base at V and 3 bases at J, leaving 6 bases unmatched. Germline-derived CDR1 and CDR2 are SGHNT and YENEEA. The CDR3 has 17 amino acids. The CDR3 nucleotides read TGTGCCAGCAGCTTAGTTCCCTCTAGCGGGAGCTACAATGAGCAGTTCTTC. Translating gives CASSLVPSSGSYNEQFF.

The chain is built from TRBV7-9 and TRBJ1-2; D ambiguous. V was trimmed by 4 bases and J by 3 bases, leaving 15 bases between them. The CDR3 runs 15 residues. Germline CDR1 reads SEHNR; CDR2 reads FQNEAQ (reference sequence). CDR3 residues: CASSSSSYGHYGYTF. DNA for the CDR3: TGTGCCAGCAGCTCGTCCTCATATGGGCACTATGGCTACACCTTC.

The chain's CDR3 is CASSLVRDSPKETQYF. DNA for the CDR3: TGCGCCAGCAGCTTGGTCCGGGACTCGCCCAAGGAGACCCAGTACTTC. V usage is TRBV5-1 and J usage is TRBJ2-5, with D perhaps matching TRBD2 (6 bases). Trimming stripped 0 bases from V and 5 bases from J, with 17 bases between. Germline values: CDR1 SGHRS, CDR2 YFSETQ. CDR3 length: 16 amino acids.

The chain couples TRBV12-2 to TRBJ1-5; the table assigns TRBD1, which was not confirmed against the DNA. TRBV12-2 is tagged as a pseudogene. This CDR3 has 17 amino acids. The CDR3 protein is CASRLAFGTGGLQPQHF. For the CDR3, the DNA is TGTGCAAGTCGCTTAGCGTTTGGGACAGGGGGCCTTCAGCCCCAGCATTTT.

This clone was detected only once. The gene calls are TRBV7-2 and TRBJ1-5; D is uncertain. This CDR3 is 16 amino acids long. The germline CDR1 and CDR2 sequences are SGHTA and FQGNSA. Trimming pared 3 bases from V and 0 bases from J, leaving 12 bases between. As DNA, the CDR3 is TGTGCCAGCAGCTTTGGGCTGACATATAGCAATCAGCCCCAGCATTTT. It codes for CASSFGLTYSNQPQHF. Full variable domain (missing parts from reference TRBV7-2 and TRBJ1-5): GAGVSQSPSNKVTEKGKDVELRCDPISGHTALYWYRQSLGQGLEFLIYFQGNSAPDKSGLPSDRFSAERTGGSVSTLTIQRTQQEDSAVYLCASSFGLTYSNQPQHFGDGTRLSIL.

V gene TRBV27 combines with J gene TRBJ1-6; maybe TRBD1 (6 bases). The germline gives CDR1 MNHEY, CDR2 SMNVEV (reference sequence). The CDR3 length is 13 residues. Trimming left V 7 bases short and J 9 bases short, with 13 bases between. CDR3 coding DNA: TGTGCCAGCAATACAGGGCCCTTTTCACCCCTCCACTTT. This translates into CASNTGPFSPLHF.

V and J are TRBV6-1 and TRBJ2-7, with a possible D match to TRBD2 (5 bases). Germline V lookup: CDR1 MNHNS, CDR2 SASEGT. The CDR3 is 12 amino acids. V dropped 3 bases and J dropped 2 bases, with 5 bases sitting between them. The CDR3 nucleotides read TGTGCCAGCAGTGACGGGACCTACGAGCAGTACTTC. Its translation is CASSDGTYEQYF.

In the case of this clone: The identical CDR3 is also encoded by other nucleotide sequences in the sample. The chain recombines TRBV6-6 with TRBJ1-2, with TRBD1 matching 7 bases. J lost 5 bases, V lost 0 bases, and 3 bases had no gene match. The CDR3 extends over 14 amino acids. Germline V lookup: CDR1 MNHNY, CDR2 SVGAGI (reference sequence). Here the CDR3 reads CASSYSGRGYGYTF. CDR3 DNA sequence: TGTGCCAGCAGTTACTCGGGCAGGGGGTATGGCTACACCTTC.

This chain connects TRBV2 to TRBJ2-7, with 10 bases matching TRBD1. J gave up 6 bases and V 5 bases, and 10 bases lay outside the gene matches. This CDR3 region has 15 residues. CDR1 and CDR2 (germline): SNHLY, FYNNEI. The CDR3 DNA follows: TGTGCCAGCAGTCAAGACAGGGGGCCGTATCGCGAGCAGTACTTC. It yields the protein CASSQDRGPYREQYF.

V gene TRBV6-5 combines with J gene TRBJ1-4; no definite D call. V was pared by 10 bases and J by 3 bases, with 15 bases between. The CDR3 extends over 14 amino acids. Looked up from germline, CDR1 is MNHEY and CDR2 is SVGAGI. This CDR3 is CATRRSISNEKLFF. The CDR3 coding sequence is TGTGCCACCCGAAGGAGCATCTCTAATGAAAAACTGTTTTTT.

The genes are TRBV5-1 and TRBJ1-2; D is undetermined. The V end lost 1 base, the J end lost 0 bases, and 4 bases lay between the germline ends. This CDR3 is built from 13 residues. Germline assignment: CDR1 SGHRS and CDR2 YFSETQ. Written as DNA, the CDR3 is TGCGCCAGCAGCTTGAGCACTAACTATGGCTACACCTTC. Its protein is CASSLSTNYGYTF.

This chain connects TRBV7-9 to TRBJ2-3; D is perhaps TRBD2 (5 bases). The germline gives CDR1 SEHNR, CDR2 FQNEAQ (reference sequence). The germline V and J ends were trimmed by 4 bases and 10 bases, with 24 bases remaining between them. CDR3 size: 16 residues. CDR3 region: CASSYPRASTQTAQYF. In nucleotides, the CDR3 is TGTGCCAGCAGCTACCCGAGGGCCTCAACACAAACGGCGCAGTATTTT.

V usage is TRBV27 and J usage is TRBJ2-1; 10 bases fit TRBD1. Germline-derived CDR1 and CDR2 are MNHEY and SMNVEV (reference sequence). With V trimmed by 5 bases and J by 10 bases, 8 bases remained unmatched. The CDR3 contains 14 residues. CDR3 bases: TGTGCCAGCAGTCCCGGGACAGGGGAGAGGGAGCAGTTCTTC. It translates to CASSPGTGEREQFF.

The rearrangement uses TRBV11-3 and TRBJ2-1; perhaps TRBD1 as D (6 bases). CDR1 and CDR2 from the germline V gene are SGHNT and YENEEA. This CDR3 has 13 amino acids. Trimming cost V 5 bases and J 9 bases, with 14 bases left between them. The CDR3 nucleotides are TGTGCCAGCAGCCTCGGACAGTTCCCTGAGCAGTTCTTC. Its protein is CASSLGQFPEQFF. The complete variable domain, with remaining parts taken from reference TRBV11-3 and TRBJ2-1, reads EAGVVQSPRYKIIEKKQPVAFWCNPISGHNTLYWYLQNLGQGPELLIRYENEEAVDDSQLPKDRFSAERLKGVDSTLKIQPAELGDSAVYLCASSLGQFPEQFFGPGTRLTVL.